The 9 T cell receptor beta chains reported below all come from one sample, sequenced in a study of blood T cell repertoires in COVID-19. Assay used: immunoSEQ multiplex PCR; TCRdb lists only in-frame clones, some missing. Altogether about 93,000 clones are present, around 90% being singletons, with the ten largest covering roughly 2%. Material: peripheral blood. These receptors were collected from a man between 45 and 60 years old with acute or convalescent COVID-19.

This clone was recorded once. The rearrangement uses TRBV28 and TRBJ2-2; D perhaps matches TRBD2 (6 bases). The V gene's germline CDR1 is MDHEN and CDR2 SYDVKM. The CDR3 length is 14 residues. V gave up 6 bases and J gave up 0 bases, with 8 bases separating them. The CDR3 DNA sequence: TGTGCCAGCAGGGGCGGGGCGAACACCGGGGAGCTGTTTTTT. Its translation: CASRGGANTGELFF.

The rearrangement joins TRBV28 to TRBJ1-3; perhaps TRBD1 as D (5 bases). Trimming pared 5 bases from V and 6 bases from J, leaving 17 bases between. CDR1 and CDR2 (germline): MDHEN, SYDVKM. The CDR3 length is 15 residues. CDR3 coding DNA: TGTGCCAGCAGTACCCTTACAGGATATGAAAACACCATATATTTT. Protein: CASSTLTGYENTIYF. The entire variable domain, with the rest obtained from reference TRBV28 and TRBJ1-3, is as follows: DVKVTQSSRYLVKRTGEKVFLECVQDMDHENMFWYRQDPGLGLRLIYFSYDVKMKEKGDIPEGYSVSREKKERFSLILESASTNQTSMYLCASSTLTGYENTIYFGEGSWLTVV.

To note about this clone: No conserved phenylalanine or tryptophan ends this CDR3, so it is likely a read error. It is unclear where the CDR3 begins or ends on the DNA, so no DNA is shown, and the CDR3 is as TCRdb lists it. The chain employs TRBV2 and TRBJ2-4; TRBD1, as called in the table, went unchecked against the DNA. The germline V gene encodes CDR1 SNHLY and CDR2 FYNNEI. The CDR3 totals 11 residues, both ends included. The CDR3 spells CASNRAARSAI.

This rearrangement joins TRBV6-5 to TRBJ1-1; 8 bases match TRBD1. This CDR3 has 14 residues. V gave up 7 bases and J gave up 1 base; unmatched junction bases: 5. Germline V CDR1 and CDR2: MNHEY, SVGAGI. The CDR3 bases are TGTGCCAGCAAACTGGGACAGGAGAACACTGAAGCTTTCTTT. This codes for CASKLGQENTEAFF.

The chain combines TRBV28 with TRBJ2-3; 7 nucleotides align to TRBD2. CDR3 length: 16 residues. J lost 4 bases, V lost 6 bases, and 13 bases had no gene match. Germline V gives CDR1 MDHEN, CDR2 SYDVKM. As DNA, the CDR3 is TGTGCCAGCAGAGGAGGGAGGGTGATCCAGTCAGATACGCAGTATTTT. Encoded protein: CASRGGRVIQSDTQYF.

The V and J genes are TRBV5-4 and TRBJ1-1, with D perhaps TRBD1 (6 bases). V was shortened by 4 bases and J by 6 bases, with 13 bases between the two germline ends. The CDR3 extends over 13 amino acids. Germline V gene data show CDR1 as SGHNT and CDR2 as YYREEE (reference sequence). The CDR3 loop reads CASSIQGQSEAFF. CDR3 nucleotides: TGTGCCAGCAGCATCCAAGGACAGTCTGAAGCTTTCTTT.

The V call is TRBV5-6, the J call TRBJ2-2, with 7 bases matching TRBD1. Germline trimming cut 0 bases from V and 0 bases from J; bases unmatched to any gene: 2. The CDR3 has 16 residues. CDR1 and CDR2 (germline): SGHDT, YYEEEE. CDR3 residues: CASSLGTGANTGELFF. Written as DNA, the CDR3 is TGTGCCAGCAGCTTGGGGACAGGCGCGAACACCGGGGAGCTGTTTTTT.

V gene TRBV19 combines with J gene TRBJ2-5, with a tentative D call TRBD1 (5 bases). Per the germline V gene, CDR1 is LNHDA and CDR2 is SQIVND (reference sequence). V shed 3 bases and J shed 2 bases, with 7 bases lying between them. This CDR3 is built from 13 residues. The CDR3 sequence is CASSITGQETQYF. In DNA form, the CDR3 reads TGTGCCAGTAGTATTACAGGACAAGAGACCCAGTACTTC. Drawing the rest from reference TRBV19 and TRBJ2-5, the complete variable domain is DGGITQSPKYLFRKEGQNVTLSCEQNLNHDAMYWYRQDPGQGLRLIYYSQIVNDFQKGDIAEGYSVSREKKESFPLTVTSAQKNPTAFYLCASSITGQETQYFGPGTRLLVL.

The table lists this clone with a few counts. The chain links TRBV6-6 to TRBJ2-6; TRBD1 agrees at 9 bases. V was clipped by 4 bases and J by 0 bases; unmatched bases: 1. CDR1 MNHNY and CDR2 SVGAGI come from the germline V gene (reference sequence). The CDR3 spans 16 residues. The CDR3 is CASSSQGASGANVLTF. In DNA, the CDR3 is TGTGCCAGCAGTTCACAGGGGGCCTCTGGGGCCAACGTCCTGACTTTC.